This record concerns one T cell receptor beta chain sequence. Its cognate antigen is unknown. This entry comes from a study of lymphopenia after photon versus proton radiotherapy. CDR1 MDHEN and CDR2 SYDVKM come from the germline V gene. Between the trimmed V and J ends, which lost 2 bases and 12 bases, there was a span of 17 bases. This CDR3 contains 14 residues. Clones were sequenced by immunoSEQ multiplex PCR, and TCRdb holds only the in-frame ones, with some missing. The table has around 55,000 clones, about four fifths seen once. Overall study findings and caveats: Relative stability marked proton patients; photon patients lost diversity and naive cells. Survival link was tested only in deceased patients; proton benefit remains a possibility. In patients who died, overall survival fell as post-nadir TCR diversity dropped more. Post-nadir diversity loss with photons came from oligoclonal expansion, particularly CD8+ Temra cells.

The J gene is TRBJ2-1, the V gene TRBV28; D perhaps matches TRBD1 (5 bases). The sample was peripheral blood, taken from a patient treated with proton-based radiotherapy. The clonotype originates from a man in his 60s with pancreatic cancer. The DNA of the CDR3 is TGTGCCAGCAGTTTAAACTTCGGCAGGGTTGTGCAGTTCTTC. It yields the protein CASSLNFGRVVQFF. The full variable domain, in which reference TRBV28 and TRBJ2-1 provide the parts outside the CDR3, is DVKVTQSSRYLVKRTGEKVFLECVQDMDHENMFWYRQDPGLGLRLIYFSYDVKMKEKGDIPEGYSVSREKKERFSLILESASTNQTSMYLCASSLNFGRVVQFFGPGTRLTVL.